This TCR beta chain was found in a study of blood T cell repertoires in COVID-19. Study at large: Researchers got acute and convalescent COVID-19 samples from the United States, Italy and Spain.

CDR1 and CDR2 from the germline V gene are MNHEY and SVGAGI. This CDR3 has 15 residues. The V gene lost 7 bases and the J gene lost 8 bases, with 23 bases spanning the gap. The study drew participants aged about 18 to 95 years from some 25 US areas. Clinical histories supplied by participants themselves formed the basis of cohort assignment. The repertoire was sequenced with immunoSEQ multiplex PCR; TCRdb's copy has only in-frame clones and lacks some. This sample yields roughly 200,000 clones, of which more than 80% are seen a single time; about 9% belongs to the top ten. Sequenced input: PBMCs or T cells enriched from blood (not recorded which). This TCR derives from a man in his forties who had recovered from COVID-19. This chain joins TRBV6-5 and TRBJ1-2; possibly TRBD1 for D (5 bases). CDR3 in amino acids: CASMRDWSGSGGYTF. The CDR3 nucleotides are TGTGCCAGCATGCGGGACTGGTCGGGAAGTGGGGGCTACACCTTC.